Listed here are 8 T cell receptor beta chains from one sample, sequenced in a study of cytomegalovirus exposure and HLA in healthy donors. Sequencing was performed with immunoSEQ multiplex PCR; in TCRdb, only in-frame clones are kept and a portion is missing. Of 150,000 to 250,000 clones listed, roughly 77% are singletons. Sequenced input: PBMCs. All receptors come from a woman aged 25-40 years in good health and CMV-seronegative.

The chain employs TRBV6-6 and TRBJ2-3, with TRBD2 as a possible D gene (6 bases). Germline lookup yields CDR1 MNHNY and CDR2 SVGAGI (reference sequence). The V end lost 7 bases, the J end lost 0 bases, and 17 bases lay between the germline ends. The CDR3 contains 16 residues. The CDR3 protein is CASTYGSGVSTDTQYF. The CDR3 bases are TGTGCCAGCACCTACGGGTCGGGGGTTAGCACAGATACGCAGTATTTT.

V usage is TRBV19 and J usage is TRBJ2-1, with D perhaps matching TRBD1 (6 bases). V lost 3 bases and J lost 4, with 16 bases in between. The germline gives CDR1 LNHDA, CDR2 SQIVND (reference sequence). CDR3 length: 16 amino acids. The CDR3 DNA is TGTGCCAGTAGTATTTCGGGACACCTGATATACAATGAGCAGTTCTTC. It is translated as CASSISGHLIYNEQFF. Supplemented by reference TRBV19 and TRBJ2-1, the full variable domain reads DGGITQSPKYLFRKEGQNVTLSCEQNLNHDAMYWYRQDPGQGLRLIYYSQIVNDFQKGDIAEGYSVSREKKESFPLTVTSAQKNPTAFYLCASSISGHLIYNEQFFGPGTRLTVL.

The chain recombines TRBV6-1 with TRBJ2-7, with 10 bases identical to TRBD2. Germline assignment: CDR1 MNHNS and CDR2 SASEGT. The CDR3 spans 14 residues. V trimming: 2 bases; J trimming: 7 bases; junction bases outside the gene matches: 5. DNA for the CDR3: TGTGCCAGCAGTGAACCGGGACTAGCGCGGGAGCAGTACTTC. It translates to CASSEPGLAREQYF.

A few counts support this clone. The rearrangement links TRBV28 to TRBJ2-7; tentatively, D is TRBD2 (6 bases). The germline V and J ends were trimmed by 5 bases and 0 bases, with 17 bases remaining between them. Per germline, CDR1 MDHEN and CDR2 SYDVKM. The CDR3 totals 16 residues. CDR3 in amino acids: CASSDIPSVLSYEQYF. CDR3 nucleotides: TGTGCCAGCAGTGACATCCCTAGCGTACTCTCCTACGAGCAGTACTTC.

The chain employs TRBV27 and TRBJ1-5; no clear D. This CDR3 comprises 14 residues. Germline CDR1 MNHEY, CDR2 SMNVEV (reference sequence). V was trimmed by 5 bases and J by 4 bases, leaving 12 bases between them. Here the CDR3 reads CASSVEARNQPQHF. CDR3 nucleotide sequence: TGTGCCAGCAGTGTGGAGGCTCGGAATCAGCCCCAGCATTTT.

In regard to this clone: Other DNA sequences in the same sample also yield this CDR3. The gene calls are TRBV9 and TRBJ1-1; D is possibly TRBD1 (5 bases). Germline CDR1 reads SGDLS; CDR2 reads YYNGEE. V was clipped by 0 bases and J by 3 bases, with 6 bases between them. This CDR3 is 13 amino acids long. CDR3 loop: CASSVGGDTEAFF. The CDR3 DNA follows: TGTGCCAGCAGCGTAGGGGGGGACACTGAAGCTTTCTTT.

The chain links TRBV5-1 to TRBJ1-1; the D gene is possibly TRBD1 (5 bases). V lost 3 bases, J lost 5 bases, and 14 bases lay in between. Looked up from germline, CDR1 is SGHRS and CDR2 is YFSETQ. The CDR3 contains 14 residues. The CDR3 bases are TGCGCCAGCAGCTCTGGGGCTCTGGTTACTGAAGCTTTCTTT. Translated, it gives CASSSGALVTEAFF.

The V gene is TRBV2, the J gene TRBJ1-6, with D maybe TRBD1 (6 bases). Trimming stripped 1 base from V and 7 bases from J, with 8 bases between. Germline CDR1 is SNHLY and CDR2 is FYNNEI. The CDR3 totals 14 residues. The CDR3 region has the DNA TGTGCCAGCAGTGAAGGGACAGCAAATTCACCCCTCCACTTT. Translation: CASSEGTANSPLHF.